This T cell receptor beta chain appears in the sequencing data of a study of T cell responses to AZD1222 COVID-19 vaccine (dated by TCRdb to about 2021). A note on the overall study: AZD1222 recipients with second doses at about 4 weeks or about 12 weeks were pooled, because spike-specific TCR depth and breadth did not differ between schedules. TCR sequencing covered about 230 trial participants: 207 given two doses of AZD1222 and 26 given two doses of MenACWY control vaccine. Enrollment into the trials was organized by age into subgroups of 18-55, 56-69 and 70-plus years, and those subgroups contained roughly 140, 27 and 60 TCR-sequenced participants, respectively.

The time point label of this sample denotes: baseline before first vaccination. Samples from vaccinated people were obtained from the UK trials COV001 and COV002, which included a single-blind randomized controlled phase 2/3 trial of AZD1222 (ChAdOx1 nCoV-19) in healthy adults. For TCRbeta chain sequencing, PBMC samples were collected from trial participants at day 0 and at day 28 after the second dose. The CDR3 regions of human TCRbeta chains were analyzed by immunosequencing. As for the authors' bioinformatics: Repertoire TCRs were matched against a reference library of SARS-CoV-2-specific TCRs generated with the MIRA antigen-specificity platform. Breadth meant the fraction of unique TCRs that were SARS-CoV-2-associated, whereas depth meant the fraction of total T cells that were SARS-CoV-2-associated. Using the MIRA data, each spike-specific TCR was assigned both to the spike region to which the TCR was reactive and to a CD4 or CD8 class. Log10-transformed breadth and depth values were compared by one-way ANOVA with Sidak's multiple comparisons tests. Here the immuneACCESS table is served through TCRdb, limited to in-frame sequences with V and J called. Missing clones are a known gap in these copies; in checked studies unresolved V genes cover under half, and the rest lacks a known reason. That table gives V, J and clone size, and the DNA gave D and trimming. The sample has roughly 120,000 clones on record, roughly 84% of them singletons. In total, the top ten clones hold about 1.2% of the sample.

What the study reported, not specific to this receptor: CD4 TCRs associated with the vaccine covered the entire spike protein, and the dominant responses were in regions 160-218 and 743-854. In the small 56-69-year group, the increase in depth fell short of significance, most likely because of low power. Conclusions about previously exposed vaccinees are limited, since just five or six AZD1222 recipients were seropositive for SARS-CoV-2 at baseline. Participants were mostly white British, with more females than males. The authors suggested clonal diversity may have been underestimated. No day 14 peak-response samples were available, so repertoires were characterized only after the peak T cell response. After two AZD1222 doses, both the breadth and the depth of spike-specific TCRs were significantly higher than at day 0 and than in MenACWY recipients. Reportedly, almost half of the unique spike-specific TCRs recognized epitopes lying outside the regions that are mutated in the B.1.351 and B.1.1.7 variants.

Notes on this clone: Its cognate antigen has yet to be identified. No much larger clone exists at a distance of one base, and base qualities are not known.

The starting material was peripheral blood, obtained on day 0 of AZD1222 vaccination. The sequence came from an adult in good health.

CDR3 region: CASSPFDTEAFF. The DNA sequence is TGTGCCAGCAGCCCTTTCGACACTGAAGCTTTCTTT. The chain is made from TRBV13 and TRBJ1-1, with an unclear D gene assignment. V is pared back by 5 bases and J by 3 bases, with 7 bases lying between the germline termini. CDR1 PRHDT and CDR2 FYEKMQ were looked up in the germline V gene (reference sequence). Reading from cysteine to phenylalanine, the CDR3 counts 12 amino acids. CDR3 DNA is the only sequence kept; it has 36 bases, read in frame from the first base. Joined to the reference TRBV13 and TRBJ1-1 proteins, this CDR3 gives the full variable domain: AAGVIQSPRHLIKEKRETATLKCYPIPRHDTVYWYQQGPGQDPQFLISFYEKMQSDKGSIPDRFSAQQFSDYHSELNMSSLELGDSALYFCASSPFDTEAFFGQGTRLTVV.